What follows are 14 T cell receptor beta chains derived from one specimen sequenced in a study of CD8+ T cells in alopecia areata listed by TCRdb under 2018. The library was generated by the immunoSEQ multiplex PCR assay. For TCR sequencing, RNA was extracted from every sample and reverse transcribed into cDNA to serve as template. Not all clones reach the TCRdb copy of this immuneACCESS table, which keeps in-frame sequences only. Checked studies attribute under half of the gap to unresolved V genes and leave the rest unexplained. In all, the sample holds roughly 7,200 clones, and about two thirds of those were seen once. The ten largest account for 16% of the sample. This sample's time point label indicates: approximately 4 weeks on oral tofacitinib. The sample's treatment or condition, from its label and the paper: oral pan-JAK inhibitor, 5-10 mg twice daily. From alopecia areata patients, peripheral blood was collected along with lesional scalp punch biopsies.

The sequenced sample was skin, obtained at week 4, from a patient treated with tofacitinib. These receptors originate from a human donor with alopecia areata.

The genes are TRBV2 and TRBJ1-5; D is uncertain. CDR1 is SNHLY, CDR2 FYNNEI, per germline. Trimming took off 0 bases at V and 5 bases at J, with 2 bases between the two ends. The CDR3 covers 12 residues. The CDR3 region is CASSEAHQPQHF. The CDR3 DNA sequence: TGTGCCAGCAGTGAAGCCCATCAGCCCCAGCATTTT.

This clone was recorded only once. V gene TRBV5-1 combines with J gene TRBJ1-6, with 7 bases aligning to TRBD1. The V gene's germline CDR1 is SGHRS and CDR2 YFSETQ. Trimming cost V 4 bases and J 5 bases; bases outside gene matches: 12. The CDR3 covers 17 residues. Written as DNA, the CDR3 is TGCGCCAGCAGCACAGGGACAGCTTTACTTAATAATTCACCCCTCCACTTT. This sequence encodes CASSTGTALLNNSPLHF.

This chain connects TRBV7-9 to TRBJ2-5; 15 bases agree with TRBD2. The CDR3 covers 16 residues. Germline CDR1 is SEHNR and CDR2 is FQNEAQ (reference sequence). V was pared by 5 bases and J by 5 bases, with 6 bases of the junction left unmatched. CDR3 coding DNA: TGTGCCAGCAGCCCGGGACTAGCGGGGGGTCTGGAGACCCAGTACTTC. Translated, it gives CASSPGLAGGLETQYF.

The chain has TRBV5-1 and TRBJ2-7, with a tentative D call TRBD2 (6 bases). The germline V and J ends were trimmed by 2 bases and 7 bases, with 13 bases remaining between them. Germline CDR1 reads SGHRS; CDR2 reads YFSETQ. The CDR3 extends over 13 amino acids. CDR3 sequence reads: CASSLSLAREQYF. DNA of the CDR3: TGCGCCAGCAGCTTATCCCTAGCGAGGGAGCAGTACTTC.

CDR3 DNA: TGCGCCAGCAGCCAAGATGGGGCTAGCGGGGGATACTACGAGCAGTACTTC. This gives the protein CASSQDGASGGYYEQYF. V usage is TRBV4-1 and J usage is TRBJ2-7; 10 bases are shared with TRBD2. The CDR3 is 17 residues long. V shed 0 bases, J shed 3 bases, and the junction held 8 bases outside the gene matches. Germline V gene data show CDR1 as MGHRA and CDR2 as YSYEKL.

This clone came up once. The CDR3 DNA sequence: TGCGCCAGCAGCTCCGATAGCACAGATACGCAGTATTTT. Encoded protein: CASSSDSTDTQYF. This chain connects TRBV5-1 to TRBJ2-3, with D hard to call. The V and J ends lost 3 bases and 0 bases respectively, with 5 bases between them. Germline values: CDR1 SGHRS, CDR2 YFSETQ. The CDR3 contains 13 residues.

This clone turned up a few times. The rearrangement joins TRBV18 to TRBJ2-3, with 10 bases lining up with TRBD1. CDR1 and CDR2 (germline): KGHSH, LQKENI. The ends lost 5 bases at V and 1 base at J; junction bases unmatched: 9. The length of the CDR3 is 17 residues. CDR3 in amino acids: CASSIPGQGQGTDTQYF. CDR3 bases: TGTGCCAGCTCAATTCCGGGACAGGGGCAAGGCACAGATACGCAGTATTTT. Variable domain in full (rest from reference TRBV18 and TRBJ2-3): NAGVMQNPRHLVRRRGQEARLRCSPMKGHSHVYWYRQLPEEGLKFMVYLQKENIIDESGMPKERFSAEFPKEGPSILRIQQVVRGDSAAYFCASSIPGQGQGTDTQYFGPGTRLTVL.

The rearrangement uses TRBV28 and TRBJ2-1; 10 bases map to TRBD2. The CDR3 totals 17 residues. Germline V gene sequence: CDR1 MDHEN, CDR2 SYDVKM. V lost 4 bases, J lost 5 bases, and 11 bases stayed unmatched. The CDR3: CASSSPRGSGRNNEQFF. The CDR3 region has the DNA TGTGCCAGCAGTTCCCCCCGGGGTAGCGGGAGGAACAATGAGCAGTTCTTC.

The J gene is TRBJ1-1, the V gene TRBV6-1; 7 positions match TRBD1. CDR3 length: 13 amino acids. J was trimmed by 4 bases and V by 4 bases; bases with no gene match: 3. Germline values: CDR1 MNHNS, CDR2 SASEGT. The CDR3 bases are TGTGCCAGCAGTGCCCAGGGGGTCACTGAAGCTTTCTTT. Protein sequence: CASSAQGVTEAFF.

Comment on this clone: At one of its ends the junction is not consistent with the germline gene, which may arise from a read error. The gene calls are TRBV5-1 and TRBJ2-7, with D tentatively TRBD1 (6 bases). The CDR3 spans 16 residues. Looked up from germline, CDR1 is SGHRS and CDR2 is YFSETQ. The CDR3 nucleotides read TGCGCCAGCAGCTTGGTTGGTCAGGGGTCCTCCTACAAGCAGTACTTC. This encodes CASSLVGQGSSYKQYF.

In this sample, this clone turned up once. The chain is built from TRBV19 and TRBJ2-7; D possibly uses TRBD1 or TRBD2 (5 bases each). The CDR3 is made up of 15 amino acids. Per germline, CDR1 LNHDA and CDR2 SQIVND (reference sequence). Trimming pared 3 bases from V and 2 bases from J, leaving 14 bases between. In DNA, the CDR3 is TGTGCCAGTAGTATCTGGCAGGGAGTCCCCTACGAGCAGTACTTC. Its translation: CASSIWQGVPYEQYF.

The rearrangement uses TRBV4-3 and TRBJ2-7; 9 positions match TRBD2. The CDR3 extends over 15 amino acids. CDR1 and CDR2 (germline): LGHNA, YSLEER. V lost 4 bases and J lost 0; bases outside the gene matches: 4. CDR3 coding DNA: TGCGCCAGCAGCCGAGCGGGAGGCCTCTCCTACGAGCAGTACTTC. It yields the protein CASSRAGGLSYEQYF.

This clone was observed a handful of times. The genes are TRBV6-5 and TRBJ2-3; TRBD2 matches 7 bases. Germline V CDR1 and CDR2: MNHEY, SVGAGI. Trimming cost V 7 bases and J 1 base; bases outside gene matches: 5. The CDR3 consists of 14 residues. The CDR3: CASKTTSGTDTQYF. The CDR3 coding sequence is TGTGCCAGCAAGACTACTAGCGGCACAGATACGCAGTATTTT.

J is TRBJ2-1 and V is TRBV9; D possibly corresponds to TRBD2 (5 bases). Trimming took 3 bases from V and 0 from J, leaving 10 bases between them. The V gene's germline CDR1 is SGDLS and CDR2 YYNGEE. CDR3 size: 15 residues. The CDR3: CASSGFGVSYNEQFF. DNA of the CDR3: TGTGCCAGCAGCGGCTTCGGGGTCTCCTACAATGAGCAGTTCTTC.